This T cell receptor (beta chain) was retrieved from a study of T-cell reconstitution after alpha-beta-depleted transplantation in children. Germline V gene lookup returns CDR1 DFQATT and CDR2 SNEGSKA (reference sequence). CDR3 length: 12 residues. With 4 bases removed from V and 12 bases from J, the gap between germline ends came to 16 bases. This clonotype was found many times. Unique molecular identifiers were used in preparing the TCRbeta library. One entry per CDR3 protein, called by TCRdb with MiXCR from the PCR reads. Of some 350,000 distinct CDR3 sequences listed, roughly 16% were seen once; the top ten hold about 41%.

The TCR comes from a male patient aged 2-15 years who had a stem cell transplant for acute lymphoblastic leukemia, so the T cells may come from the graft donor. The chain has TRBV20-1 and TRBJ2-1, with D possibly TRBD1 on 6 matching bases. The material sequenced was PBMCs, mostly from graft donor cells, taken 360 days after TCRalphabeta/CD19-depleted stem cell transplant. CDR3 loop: CSAIHRVDTQFF. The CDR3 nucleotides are TGCAGTGCTATCCACAGGGTAGATACGCAGTTCTTC.